This TCR beta chain was captured in a study of regulatory T cells in long-lasting Graves disease. The wider study: Graves' patients, diagnosed recently, had received antithyroid drugs under 3 months.

Overall study findings and caveats: Persistent patients shared more public clonotypes (approximately 2,500) than new patients (just under 1,000).

This clonotype was picked up many times. The antigen is not known. The sample's time point: newly diagnosed GD, antithyroid drugs for less than 3 months. The TCR library was made from RNA extracted from PBMCs. Doctors identified Graves' disease using the American Thyroid Association guidelines. The CDR3 totals 15 residues. From germline, CDR1 is PRHDT and CDR2 FYEKMQ (reference sequence). V was clipped by 5 bases and J by 1 base; unmatched bases: 5. With iRepertoire HTBI primers and Arm-PCR of CDR3 regions, TCR beta libraries were built. A single record per CDR3 protein comes from TCRdb applying MiXCR to the multiplex PCR reads. The sample lists 200,000 to 250,000 distinct CDR3 sequences, around 21% occurring once.

Here the sequenced sample was peripheral blood mononuclear cells (PBMCs), taken at new diagnosis, from a patient treated with antithyroid drugs. This chain uses TRBV13 with TRBJ2-5; 9 bases are shared with TRBD2. The receptor was derived from a female donor with Graves disease. The chain's CDR3 is CASSRGGGLQETQYF. In DNA, the CDR3 is TGTGCCAGCAGCCGCGGGGGGGGCCTCCAAGAGACCCAGTACTTC.